The 10 T cell receptor beta chains listed next were all sequenced from one sample in a study of T cell changes during pregnancy in multiple sclerosis. TCRdb's copy holds only in-frame clones and misses some; the assay was immunoSEQ multiplex PCR. The sample contains 30,000 to 45,000 clones, about nine tenths of which appear only once. This material consisted of CD8+ T cells from peripheral blood mononuclear cells, taken after pregnancy. These receptors originate from a female donor with multiple sclerosis, enrolled in a pregnancy study.

V and J are TRBV6-5 and TRBJ2-1; D is unclear. With 6 bases removed from V and 1 base from J, the gap between germline ends came to 13 bases. Germline V gives CDR1 MNHEY, CDR2 SVGAGI. This CDR3 comprises 15 residues. CDR3 protein: CASSTLEVSYNEQFF. The CDR3 DNA sequence: TGTGCCAGCAGCACCCTAGAGGTATCCTACAATGAGCAGTTCTTC.

The chain uses TRBV4-1 and TRBJ1-2; D is perhaps TRBD1 (5 bases). In germline, CDR1 is MGHRA, CDR2 YSYEKL. The CDR3 covers 13 residues. The germline V and J ends were trimmed by 8 bases and 6 bases, with 16 bases remaining between them. Written as DNA, the CDR3 is TGCGCCAGCCGTGGCGGAGGGGCGAATGGCTACACCTTC. Its translation is CASRGGGANGYTF.

V gene TRBV28 combines with J gene TRBJ1-5; D gene unclear. From germline, CDR1 is MDHEN and CDR2 SYDVKM. The CDR3 is 12 residues long. The V end lost 3 bases, the J end lost 10 bases, and 10 bases lay between the germline ends. CDR3 bases: TGTGCCAGCAGTTTTGGGCCTACCCCCCAGCATTTT. Protein product: CASSFGPTPQHF.

This chain joins TRBV7-7 and TRBJ2-5; D gene uncertain. The CDR3 has 15 residues. CDR1 is SSHAT and CDR2 is FNYEAQ in the germline V gene (reference sequence). The V gene lost 1 base and the J gene lost 9 bases, with 18 bases spanning the gap. The CDR3 loop is CASSLVDSGLSAQYF. CDR3 coding DNA: TGTGCCAGCAGCTTAGTAGACTCCGGGTTGAGCGCCCAGTACTTC.

This rearrangement joins TRBV9 to TRBJ1-1, with 11 bases identical to TRBD1. With V trimmed by 0 bases and J by 3 bases, 7 bases remained unmatched. Per germline, CDR1 SGDLS and CDR2 YYNGEE. CDR3 length equals 17 residues. The CDR3 DNA reads TGTGCCAGCAGCGTAGCCGGACAGGGGGCGGGAGACACTGAAGCTTTCTTT. Translated, it gives CASSVAGQGAGDTEAFF.

The chain combines TRBV6-1 with TRBJ1-1; D uncertain. This CDR3 is 14 amino acids long. Germline V CDR1 and CDR2: MNHNS, SASEGT. Trimming took 1 base from V and 2 from J, leaving 8 bases between them. As DNA, the CDR3 is TGTGCCAGCAGTGAAGTCTCGGGAAACACTGAAGCTTTCTTT. It yields the protein CASSEVSGNTEAFF.

This clone has a single count. The V and J genes are TRBV6-1 and TRBJ1-2, with D hard to call. The V gene's germline CDR1 is MNHNS and CDR2 SASEGT. This CDR3 spans 12 amino acids. The germline V and J ends were trimmed by 7 bases and 1 base, with 7 bases remaining between them. CDR3 sequence (DNA): TGTGCCAGCATCACGGTTAACTATGGCTACACCTTC. Translated: CASITVNYGYTF.

This chain uses TRBV6-5 with TRBJ1-4; no clear D gene. Between the trimmed V and J ends, which lost 6 bases and 8 bases, there was a span of 16 bases. The CDR3 covers 14 residues. The germline gives CDR1 MNHEY, CDR2 SVGAGI. The CDR3 region is CASSPAAGGEKLFF. The CDR3 DNA reads TGTGCCAGCAGCCCGGCGGCGGGCGGGGAAAAACTGTTTTTT.

The V and J genes are TRBV12-5 and TRBJ2-1, with 10 bases aligning to TRBD2. V gave up 5 bases and J gave up 8 bases; unmatched junction bases: 18. Germline lookup yields CDR1 LGHNT and CDR2 FRNRAP. The CDR3 runs to 18 residues. The CDR3 DNA reads TGTGCTAGTGGTCTATATCTCGGTGGGGCTAGCGGGAGTGATGAGCAGTTCTTC. It specifies CASGLYLGGASGSDEQFF.

The chain recombines TRBV2 with TRBJ1-4; maybe TRBD1 (6 bases). V was shortened by 10 bases and J by 6 bases, with 15 bases between the two germline ends. Looked up from germline, CDR1 is SNHLY and CDR2 is FYNNEI. This CDR3 has 13 residues. The CDR3 sequence is CAILYREDEKLFF. CDR3 coding DNA: TGTGCCATCTTGTACAGGGAAGATGAAAAACTGTTTTTT.